Listed here are 7 T cell receptor beta chains from one sample, sequenced in a study of vaccination effects on CD4 cells after COVID-19. The antigens these receptors bind are not known. Method: immunoSEQ multiplex PCR; TCRdb's copy keeps in-frame clones and lacks some. The sample holds some 19,000 clones, 74% seen once. Expansion of antigen-specific CD4+ T cells with viral peptide pools was carried out by the ViraFEST assay before sequencing. Cultured cells yielded isolated CD4+ T cells after 10 days. The person had a PCR-confirmed SARS-CoV-2 infection during March to December 2020. Sequencing was performed on CD4+ T cells from PBMCs cultured with a peptide pool, taken before COVID-19 vaccination. The receptors were gathered from a human donor who had a prior SARS-CoV-2 infection.

The chain uses TRBV6-5 and TRBJ2-2; the D is unclear. There are 14 residues in the CDR3. Germline assignment: CDR1 MNHEY and CDR2 SVGAGI. Trimming took 11 bases from V and 1 from J, leaving 14 bases between them. The CDR3 is CAAATDGNTGELFF. The CDR3 DNA sequence: TGTGCCGCAGCGACGGACGGGAACACCGGGGAGCTGTTTTTT.

In regard to this clone: An end of the junction does not agree with germline; a read error may underlie this. The genes are TRBV29-1 and TRBJ2-1; 14 bases match TRBD2. The CDR3 loop spans 12 amino acids. Germline CDR1 is SQVTM and CDR2 is ANQGSEA. CDR3 residues: CSARLAGGSVVF. CDR3 coding DNA: TGCAGCGCCCGACTAGCGGGAGGGAGTGTGGTCTTC.

The V and J genes are TRBV6-5 and TRBJ2-1; the D gene could be TRBD1 or TRBD2 (6 bases each). V was cut by 5 bases and J by 7 bases, with 15 bases left in between. Germline loops: CDR1 MNHEY, CDR2 SVGAGI. The CDR3 is 14 amino acids. CDR3 DNA: TGTGCCAGCAGTAAAAGGGGGGCCTTTAATGAGCAGTTCTTC. As protein: CASSKRGAFNEQFF.

This chain links TRBV27 with TRBJ2-3; D may match TRBD1 or TRBD2 (5 bases each). This CDR3 comprises 13 residues. Germline V gene lookup returns CDR1 MNHEY and CDR2 SMNVEV (reference sequence). Trimming took 2 bases from V and 4 from J, leaving 7 bases between them. In DNA form, the CDR3 reads TGTGCCAGCAGTTTAGGGGGTCCAGATACGCAGTATTTT. This codes for CASSLGGPDTQYF.

The J gene is TRBJ2-5, the V gene TRBV12-3 or TRBV12-4; 7 nucleotides agree with TRBD2. Trimming removed 1 base from V and 5 bases from J; junction bases left unmatched: 1. CDR3 length: 13 residues. In DNA form, the CDR3 reads TGTGCCAGCAGTTTAGGGGGAGGGGAGACCCAGTACTTC. It yields the protein CASSLGGGETQYF.

The chain recombines TRBV7-9 with TRBJ2-1; 11 nucleotides match TRBD2. From germline, CDR1 is SEHNR and CDR2 FQNEAQ (reference sequence). The CDR3 loop spans 11 amino acids. After removal of 4 bases from V and 15 bases from J, the junction contained 2 bases not matched to a gene. For the CDR3, the DNA is TGTGCCAGCAGCTCTGGACTAGCGGGGTTCTTC. Encoded protein: CASSSGLAGFF.

This clone has just a few counts. The rearrangement joins TRBV7-3 to TRBJ2-1, with 9 bases fitting TRBD1. CDR1 SGHTA and CDR2 FQGTGA come from the germline V gene. This CDR3 comprises 13 residues. J gave up 6 bases and V 5 bases, and 2 bases lay outside the gene matches. The CDR3 loop is CASSRDRVNEQFF. The CDR3 region has the DNA TGTGCCAGCAGCCGGGACAGGGTCAATGAGCAGTTCTTC.